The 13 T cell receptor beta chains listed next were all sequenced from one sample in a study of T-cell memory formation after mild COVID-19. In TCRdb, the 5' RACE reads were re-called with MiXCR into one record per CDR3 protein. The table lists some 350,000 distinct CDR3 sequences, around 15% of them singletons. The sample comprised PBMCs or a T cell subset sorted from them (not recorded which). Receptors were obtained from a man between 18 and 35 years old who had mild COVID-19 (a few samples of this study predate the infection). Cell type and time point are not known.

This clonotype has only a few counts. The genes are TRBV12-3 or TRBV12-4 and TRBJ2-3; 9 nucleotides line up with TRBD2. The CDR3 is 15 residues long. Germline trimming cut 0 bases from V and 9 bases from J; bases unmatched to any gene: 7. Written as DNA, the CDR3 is TGTGCCAGCAGTTTAGCTAGCGGGGGAGAGCGCACGCAGTATTTT. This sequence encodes CASSLASGGERTQYF.

The CDR3 region is CASIQSGAYNEQFF. CDR3 sequence (DNA): TGTGCCAGCATTCAAAGCGGAGCCTACAATGAGCAGTTCTTC. The genes are TRBV27 and TRBJ2-1; D may be TRBD2 (5 bases). In germline, CDR1 is MNHEY, CDR2 SMNVEV (reference sequence). The CDR3 contains 14 residues. Trimming shortened V by 7 bases and J by 2 bases, and 12 bases separated the two germline ends.

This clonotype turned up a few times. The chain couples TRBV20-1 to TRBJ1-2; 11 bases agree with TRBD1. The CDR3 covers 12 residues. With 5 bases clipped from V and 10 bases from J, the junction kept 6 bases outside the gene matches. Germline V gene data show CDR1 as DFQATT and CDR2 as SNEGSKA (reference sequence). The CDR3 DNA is TGCAGTGCTGGGGACAGGGGGGTGCACTACACCTTC. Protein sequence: CSAGDRGVHYTF.

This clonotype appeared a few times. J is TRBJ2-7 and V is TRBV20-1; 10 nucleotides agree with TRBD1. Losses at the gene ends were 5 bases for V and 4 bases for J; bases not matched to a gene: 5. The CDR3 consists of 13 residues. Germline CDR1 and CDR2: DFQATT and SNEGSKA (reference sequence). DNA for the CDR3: TGCAGTGCTGAAGGGACAGGGGAGTACGAGCAGTACTTC. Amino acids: CSAEGTGEYEQYF.

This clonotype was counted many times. CDR3 sequence reads: CASSIPGRMNTEAFF. DNA for the CDR3: TGCGCCAGCTCCATTCCGGGGCGAATGAACACTGAAGCTTTCTTT. The J gene is TRBJ1-1, the V gene TRBV5-1; a weak D match, TRBD1 (5 bases). Deletions cut 7 bases from V and 0 bases from J, with 16 bases between. Germline CDR1 is SGHRS and CDR2 is YFSETQ. This CDR3 region has 15 residues. The variable domain in full, completed from reference TRBV5-1 and TRBJ1-1, reads KAGVTQTPRYLIKTRGQQVTLSCSPISGHRSVSWYQQTPGQGLQFLFEYFSETQRNKGNFPGRFSGRQFSNSRSEMNVSTLELGDSALYLCASSIPGRMNTEAFFGQGTRLTVV.

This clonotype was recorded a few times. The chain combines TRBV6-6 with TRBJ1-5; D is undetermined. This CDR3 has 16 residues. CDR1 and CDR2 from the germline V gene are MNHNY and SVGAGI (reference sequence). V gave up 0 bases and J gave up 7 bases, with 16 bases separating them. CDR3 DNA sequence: TGTGCCAGCAGTTACTCGGCCGGTCCGCTGGCCCAGCCCCAGCATTTT. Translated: CASSYSAGPLAQPQHF.

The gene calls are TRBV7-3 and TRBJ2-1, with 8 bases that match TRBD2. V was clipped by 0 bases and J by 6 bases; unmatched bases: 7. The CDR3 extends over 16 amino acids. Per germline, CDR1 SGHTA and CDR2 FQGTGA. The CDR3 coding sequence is TGTGCCAGCAGCTTAACGTCCAGCGGGGGTGGCAATGAGCAGTTCTTC. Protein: CASSLTSSGGGNEQFF.

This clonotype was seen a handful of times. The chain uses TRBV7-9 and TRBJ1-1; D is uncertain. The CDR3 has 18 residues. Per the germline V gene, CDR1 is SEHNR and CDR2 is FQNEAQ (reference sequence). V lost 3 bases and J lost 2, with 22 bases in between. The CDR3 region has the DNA TGTGCCAGCAGCTTTCGGCTCTTGGGCCGTCTGCCCAACACTGAAGCTTTCTTT. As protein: CASSFRLLGRLPNTEAFF.

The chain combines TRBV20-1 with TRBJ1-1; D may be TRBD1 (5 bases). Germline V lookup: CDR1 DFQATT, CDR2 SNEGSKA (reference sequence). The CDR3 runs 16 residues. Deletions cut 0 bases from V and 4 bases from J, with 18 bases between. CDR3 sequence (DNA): TGCAGTGCTAGAGATGAACTCTGGGGGATTGGCACTGAAGCTTTCTTT. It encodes CSARDELWGIGTEAFF.

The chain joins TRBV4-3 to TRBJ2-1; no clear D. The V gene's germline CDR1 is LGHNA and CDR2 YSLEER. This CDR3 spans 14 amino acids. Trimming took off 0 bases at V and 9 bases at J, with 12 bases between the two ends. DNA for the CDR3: TGCGCCAGCAGCCAAGACGTGGGCTTCCGTGAGCAGTTCTTC. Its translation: CASSQDVGFREQFF.

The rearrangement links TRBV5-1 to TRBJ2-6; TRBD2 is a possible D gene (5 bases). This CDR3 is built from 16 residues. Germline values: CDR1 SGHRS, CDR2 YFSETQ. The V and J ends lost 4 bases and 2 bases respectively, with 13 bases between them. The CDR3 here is CASSPSSGAGANVLTF. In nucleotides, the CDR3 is TGCGCCAGCAGCCCCTCGTCCGGGGCTGGGGCCAACGTCCTGACTTTC.

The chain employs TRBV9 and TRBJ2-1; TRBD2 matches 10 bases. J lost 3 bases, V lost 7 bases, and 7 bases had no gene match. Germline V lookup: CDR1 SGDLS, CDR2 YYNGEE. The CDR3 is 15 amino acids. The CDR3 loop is CASGRLAGDYNEQFF. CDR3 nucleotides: TGTGCCAGCGGCAGACTAGCGGGTGACTACAATGAGCAGTTCTTC.

The CDR3 nucleotides read TGTGCCAGCAAGTTTGCGGGGATTTCGGCTAATGAAAAACTGTTTTTT. It specifies CASKFAGISANEKLFF. The rearrangement uses TRBV28 and TRBJ1-4; D is unresolved. Germline lookup yields CDR1 MDHEN and CDR2 SYDVKM. The V end lost 7 bases, the J end lost 3 bases, and 18 bases lay between the germline ends. The CDR3 has 16 amino acids.